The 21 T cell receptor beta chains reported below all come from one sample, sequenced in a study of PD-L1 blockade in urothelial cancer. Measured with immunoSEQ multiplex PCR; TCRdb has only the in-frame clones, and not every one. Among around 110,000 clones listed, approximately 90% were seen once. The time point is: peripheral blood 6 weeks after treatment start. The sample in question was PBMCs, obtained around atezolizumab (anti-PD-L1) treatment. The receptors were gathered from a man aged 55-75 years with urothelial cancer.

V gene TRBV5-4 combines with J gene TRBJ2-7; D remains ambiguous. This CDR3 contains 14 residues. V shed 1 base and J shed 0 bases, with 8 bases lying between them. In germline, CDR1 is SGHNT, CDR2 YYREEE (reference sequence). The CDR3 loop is CASSLNPGSYEQYF. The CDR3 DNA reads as TGTGCCAGCAGCTTGAATCCAGGCTCCTACGAGCAGTACTTC.

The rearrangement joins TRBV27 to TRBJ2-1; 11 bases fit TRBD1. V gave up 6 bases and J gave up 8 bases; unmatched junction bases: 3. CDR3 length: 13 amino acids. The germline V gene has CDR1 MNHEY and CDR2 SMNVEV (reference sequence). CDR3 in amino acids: CASRDRGRDEQFF. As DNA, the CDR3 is TGTGCCAGCAGGGACAGGGGGCGCGATGAGCAGTTCTTC.

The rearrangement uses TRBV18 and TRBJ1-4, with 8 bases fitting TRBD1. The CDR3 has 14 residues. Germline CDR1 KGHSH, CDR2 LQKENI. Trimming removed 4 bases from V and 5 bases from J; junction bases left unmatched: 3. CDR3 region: CASSRQGTNEKLFF. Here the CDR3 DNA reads TGTGCCAGCTCACGACAGGGGACGAATGAAAAACTGTTTTTT.

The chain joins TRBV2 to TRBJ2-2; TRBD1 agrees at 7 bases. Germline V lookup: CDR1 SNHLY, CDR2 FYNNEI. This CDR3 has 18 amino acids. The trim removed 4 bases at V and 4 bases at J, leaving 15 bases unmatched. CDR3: CASSGVLYEGARTGELFF. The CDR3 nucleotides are TGTGCCAGCAGTGGTGTCTTGTATGAGGGGGCGCGCACCGGGGAGCTGTTTTTT.

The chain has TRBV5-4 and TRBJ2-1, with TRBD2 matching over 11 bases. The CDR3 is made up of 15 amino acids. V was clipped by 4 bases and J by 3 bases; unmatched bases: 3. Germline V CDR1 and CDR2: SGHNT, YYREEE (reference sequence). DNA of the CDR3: TGTGCCAGCAGCCGGACTAGCGGGTTCTACAATGAGCAGTTCTTC. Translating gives CASSRTSGFYNEQFF.

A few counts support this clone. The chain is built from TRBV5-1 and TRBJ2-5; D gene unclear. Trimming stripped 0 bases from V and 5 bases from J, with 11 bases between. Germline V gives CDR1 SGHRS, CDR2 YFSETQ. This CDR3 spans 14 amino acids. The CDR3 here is CASSLDLQVETQYF. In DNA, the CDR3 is TGCGCCAGCAGCTTGGATCTTCAGGTGGAGACCCAGTACTTC.

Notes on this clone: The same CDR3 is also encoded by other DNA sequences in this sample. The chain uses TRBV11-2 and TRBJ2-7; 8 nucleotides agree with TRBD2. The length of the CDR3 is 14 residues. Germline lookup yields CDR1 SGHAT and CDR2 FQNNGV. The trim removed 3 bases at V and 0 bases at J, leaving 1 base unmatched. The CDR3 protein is CASSLAGGSYEQYF. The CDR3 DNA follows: TGTGCCAGCAGCTTGGCGGGAGGCTCCTACGAGCAGTACTTC.

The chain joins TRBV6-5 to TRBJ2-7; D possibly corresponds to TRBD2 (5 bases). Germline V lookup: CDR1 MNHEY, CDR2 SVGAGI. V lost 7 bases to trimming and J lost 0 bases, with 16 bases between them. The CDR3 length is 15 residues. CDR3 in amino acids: CASTPVREVSYEQYF. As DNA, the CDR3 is TGTGCCAGCACCCCGGTCCGGGAAGTCTCCTACGAGCAGTACTTC.

The CDR3 sequence is CASSPRQGQDEKLFF. CDR3 coding DNA: TGCGCCAGCAGCCCCCGGCAGGGGCAAGATGAAAAACTGTTTTTT. V is TRBV4-1 and J is TRBJ1-4, with D maybe TRBD1 (6 bases). CDR1 and CDR2 from the germline V gene are MGHRA and YSYEKL. The CDR3 has 15 residues. V shed 4 bases and J shed 6 bases, with 15 bases lying between them.

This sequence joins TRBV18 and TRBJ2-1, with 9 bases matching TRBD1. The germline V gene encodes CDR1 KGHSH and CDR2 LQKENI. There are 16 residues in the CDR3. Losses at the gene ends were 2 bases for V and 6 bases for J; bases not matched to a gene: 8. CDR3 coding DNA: TGTGCCAGCTCACCATCTCGGACAGGGGACTTCAATGAGCAGTTCTTC. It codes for CASSPSRTGDFNEQFF.

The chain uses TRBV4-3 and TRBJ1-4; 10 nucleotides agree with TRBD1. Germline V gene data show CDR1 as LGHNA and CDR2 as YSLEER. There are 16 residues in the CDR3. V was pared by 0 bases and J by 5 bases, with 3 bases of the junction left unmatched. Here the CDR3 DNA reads TGCGCCAGCAGCCAAGACCCGGGACAGGGGAATGAAAAACTGTTTTTT. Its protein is CASSQDPGQGNEKLFF.

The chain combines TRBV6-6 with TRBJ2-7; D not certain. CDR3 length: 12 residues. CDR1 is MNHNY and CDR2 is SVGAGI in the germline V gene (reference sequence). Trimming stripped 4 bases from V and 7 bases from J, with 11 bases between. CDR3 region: CASSSYSGEQYF. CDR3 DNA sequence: TGTGCCAGCAGTTCCTACAGTGGAGAGCAGTACTTC.

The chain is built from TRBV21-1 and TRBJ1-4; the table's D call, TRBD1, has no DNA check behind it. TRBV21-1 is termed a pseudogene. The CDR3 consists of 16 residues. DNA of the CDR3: TGTGCCAGCAGCAAAGGGGTGGAGAGGGGGAATGAAAAACTGTTTTTT. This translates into CASSKGVERGNEKLFF.

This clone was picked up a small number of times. CDR3 DNA: TGTGCCAGCAGCCCCTTCCCCAGGGGGCGCACTGAAGCTTTCTTT. It specifies CASSPFPRGRTEAFF. The chain employs TRBV7-2 and TRBJ1-1; 8 nucleotides line up with TRBD1. V shed 5 bases, J shed 4 bases, and the junction held 9 bases outside the gene matches. The CDR3 spans 15 residues. Germline V CDR1 and CDR2: SGHTA, FQGNSA.

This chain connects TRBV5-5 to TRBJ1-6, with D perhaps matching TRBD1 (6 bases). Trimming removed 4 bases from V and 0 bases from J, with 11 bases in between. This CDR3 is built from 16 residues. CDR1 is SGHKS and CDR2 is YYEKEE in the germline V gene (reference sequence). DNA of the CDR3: TGTGCCAGCAGCGGCACAGGGAGCTCCTATAATTCACCCCTCCACTTT. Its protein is CASSGTGSSYNSPLHF.

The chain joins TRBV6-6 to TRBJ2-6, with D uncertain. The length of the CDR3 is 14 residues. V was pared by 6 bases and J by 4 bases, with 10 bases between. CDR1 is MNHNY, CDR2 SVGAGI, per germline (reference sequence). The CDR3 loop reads CASSGSTGANVLTF. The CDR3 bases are TGTGCCAGCAGCGGGTCTACCGGGGCCAACGTCCTGACTTTC.

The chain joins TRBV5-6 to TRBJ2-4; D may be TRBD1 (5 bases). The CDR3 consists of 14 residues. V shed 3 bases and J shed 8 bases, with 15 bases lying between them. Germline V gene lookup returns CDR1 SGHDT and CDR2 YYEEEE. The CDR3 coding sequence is TGTGCCAGCAGCTCCCCCCAGGGTGGAGACATTCAGTACTTC. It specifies CASSSPQGGDIQYF.

The DNA for the CDR3 is TGTGCCAGCAGTTACTCGATAGCGGGTCCGAACACTGAAGCTTTCTTT. Its translation: CASSYSIAGPNTEAFF. The V and J genes are TRBV6-5 and TRBJ1-1; D unresolved. The ends were cut back, 0 bases at V and 1 base at J, with 12 bases in the middle. Germline V lookup: CDR1 MNHEY, CDR2 SVGAGI. The CDR3 spans 16 residues.

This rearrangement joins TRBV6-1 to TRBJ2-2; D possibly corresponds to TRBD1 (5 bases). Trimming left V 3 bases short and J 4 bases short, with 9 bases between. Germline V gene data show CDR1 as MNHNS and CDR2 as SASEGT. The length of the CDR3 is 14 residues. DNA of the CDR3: TGTGCCAGCAGTGAGCGACAGACCACCGGGGAGCTGTTTTTT. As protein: CASSERQTTGELFF.

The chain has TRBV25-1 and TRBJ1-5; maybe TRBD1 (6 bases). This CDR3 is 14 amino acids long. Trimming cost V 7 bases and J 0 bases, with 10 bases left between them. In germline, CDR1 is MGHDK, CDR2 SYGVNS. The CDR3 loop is CASTSGDSNQPQHF. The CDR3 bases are TGTGCCAGCACCTCAGGGGATAGCAATCAGCCCCAGCATTTT.

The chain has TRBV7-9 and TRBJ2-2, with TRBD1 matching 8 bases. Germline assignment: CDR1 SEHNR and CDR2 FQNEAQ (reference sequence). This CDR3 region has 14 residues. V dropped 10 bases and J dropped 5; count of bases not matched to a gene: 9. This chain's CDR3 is CATMARGRTGELFF. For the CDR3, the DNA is TGTGCCACAATGGCCAGGGGGCGGACCGGGGAGCTGTTTTTT.